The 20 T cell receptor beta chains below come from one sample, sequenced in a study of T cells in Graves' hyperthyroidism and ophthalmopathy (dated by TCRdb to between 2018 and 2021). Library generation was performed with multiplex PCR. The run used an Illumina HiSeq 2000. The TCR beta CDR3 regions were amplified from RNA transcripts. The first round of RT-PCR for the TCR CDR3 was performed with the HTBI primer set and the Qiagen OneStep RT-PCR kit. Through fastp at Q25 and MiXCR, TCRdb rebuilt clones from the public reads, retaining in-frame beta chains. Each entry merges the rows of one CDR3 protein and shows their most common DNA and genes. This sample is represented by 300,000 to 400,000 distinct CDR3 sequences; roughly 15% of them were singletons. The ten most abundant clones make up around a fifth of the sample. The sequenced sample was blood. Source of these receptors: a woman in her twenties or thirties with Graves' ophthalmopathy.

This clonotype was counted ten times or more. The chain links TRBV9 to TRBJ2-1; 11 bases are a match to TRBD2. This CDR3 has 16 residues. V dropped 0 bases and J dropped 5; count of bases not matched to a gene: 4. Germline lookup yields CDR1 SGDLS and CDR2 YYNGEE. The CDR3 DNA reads TGTGCCAGCAGCGTAGAGATAGCGGGGGGGGACAATGAGCAGTTCTTC. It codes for CASSVEIAGGDNEQFF.

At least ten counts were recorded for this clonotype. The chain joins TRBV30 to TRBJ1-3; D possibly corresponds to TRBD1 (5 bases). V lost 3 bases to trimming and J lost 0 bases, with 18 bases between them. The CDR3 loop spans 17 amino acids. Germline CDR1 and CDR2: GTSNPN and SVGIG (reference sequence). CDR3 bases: TGTGCCTGGAGGGCTTCCAAACAGGTTTACTCTGGAAACACCATATATTTT. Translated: CAWRASKQVYSGNTIYF.

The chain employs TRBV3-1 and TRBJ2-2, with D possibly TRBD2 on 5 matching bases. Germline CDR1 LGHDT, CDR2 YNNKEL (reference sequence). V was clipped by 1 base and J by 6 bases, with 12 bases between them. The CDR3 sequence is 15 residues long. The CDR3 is CASSQAQLAAGELFF. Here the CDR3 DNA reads TGTGCCAGCAGCCAAGCCCAGCTAGCCGCCGGGGAGCTGTTTTTT.

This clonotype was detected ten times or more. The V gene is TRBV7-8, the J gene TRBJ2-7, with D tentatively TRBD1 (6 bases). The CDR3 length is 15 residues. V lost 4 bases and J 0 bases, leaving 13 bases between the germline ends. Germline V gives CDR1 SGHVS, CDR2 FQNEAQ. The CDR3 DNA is TGTGCCAGCAGCTCAACCGGACAGCCCTCCTACGAGCAGTACTTC. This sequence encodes CASSSTGQPSYEQYF.

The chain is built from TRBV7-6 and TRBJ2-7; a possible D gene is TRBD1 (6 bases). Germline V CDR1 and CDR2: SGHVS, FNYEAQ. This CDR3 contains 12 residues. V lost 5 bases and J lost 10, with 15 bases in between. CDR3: CASSDRLGEQYF. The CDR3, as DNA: TGTGCCAGCAGCGACAGGTTGGGAGAACAGTACTTC.

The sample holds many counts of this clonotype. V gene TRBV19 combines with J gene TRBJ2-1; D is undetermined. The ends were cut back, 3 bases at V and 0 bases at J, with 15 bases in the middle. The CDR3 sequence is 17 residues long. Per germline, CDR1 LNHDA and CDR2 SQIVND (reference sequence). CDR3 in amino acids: CASSIATILSSYNEQFF. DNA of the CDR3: TGTGCCAGTAGTATTGCGACAATCCTGAGCTCCTACAATGAGCAGTTCTTC. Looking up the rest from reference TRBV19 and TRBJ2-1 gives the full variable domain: DGGITQSPKYLFRKEGQNVTLSCEQNLNHDAMYWYRQDPGQGLRLIYYSQIVNDFQKGDIAEGYSVSREKKESFPLTVTSAQKNPTAFYLCASSIATILSSYNEQFFGPGTRLTVL.

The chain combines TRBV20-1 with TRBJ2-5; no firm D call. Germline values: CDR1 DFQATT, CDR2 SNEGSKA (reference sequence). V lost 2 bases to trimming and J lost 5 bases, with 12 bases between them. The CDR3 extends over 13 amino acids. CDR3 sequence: CSARRPQMETQYF. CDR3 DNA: TGCAGTGCTAGAAGGCCTCAGATGGAGACCCAGTACTTC.

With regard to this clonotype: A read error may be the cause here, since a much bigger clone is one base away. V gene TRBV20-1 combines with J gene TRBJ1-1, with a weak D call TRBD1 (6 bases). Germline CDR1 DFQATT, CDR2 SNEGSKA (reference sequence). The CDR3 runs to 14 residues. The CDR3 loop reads CSVRSPTGPSRAFF. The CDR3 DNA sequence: TGCAGTGTTAGATCCCCGACAGGTCCCAGTCGCGCTTTCTTT.

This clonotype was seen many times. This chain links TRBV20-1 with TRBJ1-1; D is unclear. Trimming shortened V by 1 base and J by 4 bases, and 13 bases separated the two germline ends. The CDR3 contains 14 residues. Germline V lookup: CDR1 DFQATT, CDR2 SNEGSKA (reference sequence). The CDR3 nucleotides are TGCAGTGCTAGAGTAGGCGATTATGGCACTGAAGCTTTCTTT. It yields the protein CSARVGDYGTEAFF.

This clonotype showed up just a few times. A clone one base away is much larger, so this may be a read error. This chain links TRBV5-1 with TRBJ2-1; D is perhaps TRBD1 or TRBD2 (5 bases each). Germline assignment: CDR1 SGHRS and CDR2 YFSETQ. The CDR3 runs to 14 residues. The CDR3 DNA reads TGCGCCGGCAGCCTTGGGACGAATAACAATGAGCAGTTCTTC. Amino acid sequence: CAGSLGTNNNEQFF.

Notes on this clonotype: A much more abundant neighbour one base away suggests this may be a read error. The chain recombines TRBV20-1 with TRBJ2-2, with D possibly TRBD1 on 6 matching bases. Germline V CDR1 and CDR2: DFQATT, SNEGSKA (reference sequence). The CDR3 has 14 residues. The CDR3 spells CSALGHTNTGDLFF. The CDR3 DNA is TGCAGTGCTCTGGGACACACGAACACCGGGGACCTGTTTTTT.

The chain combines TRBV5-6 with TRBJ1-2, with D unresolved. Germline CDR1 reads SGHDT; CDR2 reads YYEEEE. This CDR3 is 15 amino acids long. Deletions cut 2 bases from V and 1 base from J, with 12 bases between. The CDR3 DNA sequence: TGTGCCAGCAGCTTATTCAGCTCTTATAACTATGGCTACACCTTC. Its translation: CASSLFSSYNYGYTF.

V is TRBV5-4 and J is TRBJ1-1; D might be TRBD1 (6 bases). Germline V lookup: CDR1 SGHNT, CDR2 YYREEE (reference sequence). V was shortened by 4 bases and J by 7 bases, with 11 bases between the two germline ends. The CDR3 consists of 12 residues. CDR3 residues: CASSHGQNEAFF. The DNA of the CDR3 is TGTGCCAGCAGCCATGGACAGAATGAAGCTTTCTTT.

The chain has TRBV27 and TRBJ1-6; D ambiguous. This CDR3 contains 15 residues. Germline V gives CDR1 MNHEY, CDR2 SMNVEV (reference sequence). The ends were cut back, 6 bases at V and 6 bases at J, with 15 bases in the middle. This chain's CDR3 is CASRKSAGTNSPLHF. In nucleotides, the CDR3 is TGTGCCAGCAGAAAATCCGCTGGTACTAATTCACCCCTCCACTTT.

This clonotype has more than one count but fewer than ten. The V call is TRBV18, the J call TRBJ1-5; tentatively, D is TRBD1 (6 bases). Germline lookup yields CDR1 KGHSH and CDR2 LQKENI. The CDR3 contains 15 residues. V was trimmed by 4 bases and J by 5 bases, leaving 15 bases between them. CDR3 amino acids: CASSRTASSYQPQHF. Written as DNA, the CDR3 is TGTGCCAGCTCACGGACAGCCTCTTCTTATCAGCCCCAGCATTTT. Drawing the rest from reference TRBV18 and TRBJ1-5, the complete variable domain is NAGVMQNPRHLVRRRGQEARLRCSPMKGHSHVYWYRQLPEEGLKFMVYLQKENIIDESGMPKERFSAEFPKEGPSILRIQQVVRGDSAAYFCASSRTASSYQPQHFGDGTRLSIL.

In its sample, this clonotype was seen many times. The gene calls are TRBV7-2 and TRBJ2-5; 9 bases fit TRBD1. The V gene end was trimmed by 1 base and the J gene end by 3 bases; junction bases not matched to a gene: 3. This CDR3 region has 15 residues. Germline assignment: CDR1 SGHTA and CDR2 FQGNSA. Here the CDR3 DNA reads TGTGCCAGCAGCTTAGAGGGGGACAGGGAAGAGACCCAGTACTTC. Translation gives CASSLEGDREETQYF.

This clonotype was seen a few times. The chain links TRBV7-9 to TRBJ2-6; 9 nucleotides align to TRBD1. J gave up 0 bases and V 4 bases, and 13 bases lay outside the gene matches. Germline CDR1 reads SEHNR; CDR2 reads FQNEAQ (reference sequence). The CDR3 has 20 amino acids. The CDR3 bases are TGTGCCAGCAGCTGGATTACCGGGACAGGGTTAAGCTCTGGGGCCAACGTCCTGACTTTC. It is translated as CASSWITGTGLSSGANVLTF.

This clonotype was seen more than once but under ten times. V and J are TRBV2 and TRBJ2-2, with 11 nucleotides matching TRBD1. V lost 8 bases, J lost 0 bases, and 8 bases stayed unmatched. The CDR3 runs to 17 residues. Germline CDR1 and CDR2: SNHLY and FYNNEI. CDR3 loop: CASWGQGGNSNTGELFF. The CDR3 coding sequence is TGTGCCAGCTGGGGACAGGGGGGGAATTCGAACACCGGGGAGCTGTTTTTT.

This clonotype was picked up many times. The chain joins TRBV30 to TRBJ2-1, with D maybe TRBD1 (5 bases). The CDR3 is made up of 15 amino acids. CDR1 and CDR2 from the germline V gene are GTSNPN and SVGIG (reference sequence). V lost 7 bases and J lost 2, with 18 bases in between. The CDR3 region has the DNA TGTGCCTTGACCCTGGGGCTACCCCCCTACAATGAGCAGTTCTTC. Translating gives CALTLGLPPYNEQFF. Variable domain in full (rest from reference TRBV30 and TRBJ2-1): SQTIHQWPATLVQPVGSPLSLECTVEGTSNPNLYWYRQAAGRGLQLLFYSVGIGQISSEVPQNLSASRPQDRQFILSSKKLLLSDSGFYLCALTLGLPPYNEQFFGPGTRLTVL.

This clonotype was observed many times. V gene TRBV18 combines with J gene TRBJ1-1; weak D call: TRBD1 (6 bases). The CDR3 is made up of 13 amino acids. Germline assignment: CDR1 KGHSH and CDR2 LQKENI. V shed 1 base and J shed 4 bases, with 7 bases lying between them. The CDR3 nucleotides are TGTGCCAGCTCACCACTCAGGGGCACTGAAGCTTTCTTT. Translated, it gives CASSPLRGTEAFF.